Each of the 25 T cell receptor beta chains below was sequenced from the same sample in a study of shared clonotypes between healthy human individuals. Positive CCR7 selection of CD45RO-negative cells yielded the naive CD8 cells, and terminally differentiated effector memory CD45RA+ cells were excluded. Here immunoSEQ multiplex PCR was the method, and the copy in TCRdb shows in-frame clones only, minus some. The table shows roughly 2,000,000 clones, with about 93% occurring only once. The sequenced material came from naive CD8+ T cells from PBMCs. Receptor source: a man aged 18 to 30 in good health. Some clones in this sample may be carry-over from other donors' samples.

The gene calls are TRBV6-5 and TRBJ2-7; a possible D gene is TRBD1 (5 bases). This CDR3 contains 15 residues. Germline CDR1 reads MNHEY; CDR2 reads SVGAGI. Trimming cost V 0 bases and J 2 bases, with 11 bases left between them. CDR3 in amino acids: CASSYSTRQTYEQYF. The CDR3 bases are TGTGCCAGCAGTTACTCGACAAGACAGACCTACGAGCAGTACTTC.

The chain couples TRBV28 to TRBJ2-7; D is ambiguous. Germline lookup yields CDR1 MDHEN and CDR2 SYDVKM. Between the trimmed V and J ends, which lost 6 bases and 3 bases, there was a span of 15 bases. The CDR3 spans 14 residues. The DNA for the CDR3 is TGTGCCAGCAGCCCATCAGCCCTGTACTACGAGCAGTACTTC. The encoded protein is CASSPSALYYEQYF.

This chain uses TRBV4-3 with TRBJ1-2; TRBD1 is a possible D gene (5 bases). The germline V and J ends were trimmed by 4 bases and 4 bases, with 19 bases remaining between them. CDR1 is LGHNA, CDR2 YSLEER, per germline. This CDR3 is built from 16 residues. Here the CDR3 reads CASSPDRAGGGYGYTF. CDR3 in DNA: TGCGCCAGCAGCCCCGACCGGGCAGGTGGGGGCTATGGCTACACCTTC.

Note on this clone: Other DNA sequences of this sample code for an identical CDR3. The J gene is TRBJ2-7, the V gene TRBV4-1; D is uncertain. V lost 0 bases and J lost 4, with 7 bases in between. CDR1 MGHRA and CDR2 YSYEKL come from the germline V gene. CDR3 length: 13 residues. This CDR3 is CASSQDRAYEQYF. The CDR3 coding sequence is TGCGCCAGCAGCCAAGACCGGGCATACGAGCAGTACTTC.

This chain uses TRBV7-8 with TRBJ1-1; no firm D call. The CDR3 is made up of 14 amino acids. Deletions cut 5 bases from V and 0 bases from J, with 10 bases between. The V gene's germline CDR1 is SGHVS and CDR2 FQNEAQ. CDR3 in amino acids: CASSTQVMNTEAFF. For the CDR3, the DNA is TGTGCCAGCAGCACTCAGGTCATGAACACTGAAGCTTTCTTT.

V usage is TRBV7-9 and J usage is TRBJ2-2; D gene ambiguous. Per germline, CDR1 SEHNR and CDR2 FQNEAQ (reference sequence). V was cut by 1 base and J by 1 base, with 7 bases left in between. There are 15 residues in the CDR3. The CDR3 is CASSLGKGNTGELFF. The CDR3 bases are TGTGCCAGCAGCTTAGGCAAGGGGAACACCGGGGAGCTGTTTTTT.

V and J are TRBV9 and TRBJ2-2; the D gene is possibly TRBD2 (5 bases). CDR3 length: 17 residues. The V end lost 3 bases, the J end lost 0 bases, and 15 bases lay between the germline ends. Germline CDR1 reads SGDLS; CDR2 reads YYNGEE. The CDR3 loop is CASSESSRVANTGELFF. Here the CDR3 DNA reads TGTGCCAGCAGCGAATCGTCGCGGGTTGCGAACACCGGGGAGCTGTTTTTT.

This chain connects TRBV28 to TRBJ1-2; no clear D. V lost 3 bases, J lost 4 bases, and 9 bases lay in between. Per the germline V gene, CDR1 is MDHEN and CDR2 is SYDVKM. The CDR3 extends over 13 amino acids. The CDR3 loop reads CASSFGETYGYTF. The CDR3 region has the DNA TGTGCCAGCAGTTTCGGGGAGACCTATGGCTACACCTTC.

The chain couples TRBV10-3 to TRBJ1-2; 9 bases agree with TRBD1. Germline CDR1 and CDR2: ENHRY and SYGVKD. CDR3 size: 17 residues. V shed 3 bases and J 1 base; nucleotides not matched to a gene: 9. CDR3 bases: TGTGCCATCAGTGATTACGCGGGACAGGGAGATAACTATGGCTACACCTTC. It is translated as CAISDYAGQGDNYGYTF.

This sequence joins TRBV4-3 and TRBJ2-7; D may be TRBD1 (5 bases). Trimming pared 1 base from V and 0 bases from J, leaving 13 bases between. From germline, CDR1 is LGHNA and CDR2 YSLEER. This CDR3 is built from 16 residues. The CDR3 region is CASSQAGKPYSYEQYF. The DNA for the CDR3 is TGCGCCAGCAGCCAAGCAGGGAAACCCTACTCCTACGAGCAGTACTTC.

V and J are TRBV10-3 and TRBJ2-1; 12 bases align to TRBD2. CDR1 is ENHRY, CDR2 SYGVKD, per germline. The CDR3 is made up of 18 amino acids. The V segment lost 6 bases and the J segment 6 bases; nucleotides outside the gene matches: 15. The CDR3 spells CAISHGLAGNTAPNEQFF. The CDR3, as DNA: TGTGCCATCAGCCACGGACTAGCGGGGAATACCGCCCCCAATGAGCAGTTCTTC.

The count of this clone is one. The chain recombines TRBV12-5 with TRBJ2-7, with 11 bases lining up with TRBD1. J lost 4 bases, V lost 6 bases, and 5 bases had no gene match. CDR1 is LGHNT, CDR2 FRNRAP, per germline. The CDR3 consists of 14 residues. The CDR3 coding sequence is TGTGCTAGTGGGAGGACAGGGGGCATTTACGAGCAGTACTTC. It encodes CASGRTGGIYEQYF.

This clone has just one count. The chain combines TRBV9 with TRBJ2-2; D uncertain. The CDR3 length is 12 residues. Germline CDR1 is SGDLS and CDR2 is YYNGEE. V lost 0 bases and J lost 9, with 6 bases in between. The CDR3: CASSVAARELFF. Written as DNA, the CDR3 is TGTGCCAGCAGCGTAGCTGCCAGGGAGCTGTTTTTT.

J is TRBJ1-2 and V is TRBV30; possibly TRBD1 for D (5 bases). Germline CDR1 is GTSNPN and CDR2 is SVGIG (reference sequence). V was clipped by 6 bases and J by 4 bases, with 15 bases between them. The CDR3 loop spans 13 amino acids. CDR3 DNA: TGTGCCTGCTTCGGGGGGGAGAGCTATGGCTACACCTTC. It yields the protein CACFGGESYGYTF.

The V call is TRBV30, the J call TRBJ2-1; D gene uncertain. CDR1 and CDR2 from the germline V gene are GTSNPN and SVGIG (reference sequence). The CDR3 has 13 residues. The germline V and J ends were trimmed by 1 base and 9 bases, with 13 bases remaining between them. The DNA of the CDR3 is TGTGCCTGGAGTGGGAGTATATCCAGTGAGCAGTTCTTC. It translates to CAWSGSISSEQFF.

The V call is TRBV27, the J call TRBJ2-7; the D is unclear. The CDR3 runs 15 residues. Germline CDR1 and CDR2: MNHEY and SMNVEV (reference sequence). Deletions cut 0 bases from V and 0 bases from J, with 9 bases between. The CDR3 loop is CASSLSPDSSYEQYF. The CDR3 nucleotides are TGTGCCAGCAGTTTATCCCCCGATAGCTCCTACGAGCAGTACTTC.

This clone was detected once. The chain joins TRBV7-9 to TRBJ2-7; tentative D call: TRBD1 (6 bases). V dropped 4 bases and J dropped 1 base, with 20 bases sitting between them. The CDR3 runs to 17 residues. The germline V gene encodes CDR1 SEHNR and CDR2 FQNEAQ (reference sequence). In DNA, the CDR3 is TGTGCCAGCAGCTCAGCCCCTCCGGACAGTAAGTCCTACGAGCAGTACTTC. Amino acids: CASSSAPPDSKSYEQYF. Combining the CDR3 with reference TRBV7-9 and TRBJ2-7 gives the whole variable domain DTGVSQNPRHKITKRGQNVTFRCDPISEHNRLYWYRQTLGQGPEFLTYFQNEAQLEKSRLLSDRFSAERPKGSFSTLEIQRTEQGDSAMYLCASSSAPPDSKSYEQYFGPGTRLTVT.

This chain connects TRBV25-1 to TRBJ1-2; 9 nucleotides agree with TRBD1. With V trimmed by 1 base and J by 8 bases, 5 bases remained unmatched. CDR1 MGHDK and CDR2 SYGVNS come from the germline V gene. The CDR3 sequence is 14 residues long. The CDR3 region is CASSELRTGDGYTF. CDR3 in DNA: TGTGCCAGCAGTGAATTGCGGACAGGGGACGGCTACACCTTC.

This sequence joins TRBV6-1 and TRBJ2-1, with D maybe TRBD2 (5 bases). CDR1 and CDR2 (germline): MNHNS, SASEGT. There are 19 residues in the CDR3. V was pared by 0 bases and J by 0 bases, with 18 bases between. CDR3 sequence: CASSEATRVALSSYNEQFF. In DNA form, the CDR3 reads TGTGCCAGCAGTGAAGCTACGAGGGTAGCGCTAAGCTCCTACAATGAGCAGTTCTTC.

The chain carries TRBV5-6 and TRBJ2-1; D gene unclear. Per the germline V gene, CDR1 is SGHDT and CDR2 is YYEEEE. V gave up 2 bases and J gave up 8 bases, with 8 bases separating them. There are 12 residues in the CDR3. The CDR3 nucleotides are TGTGCCAGCAGCTTCTTTCGCGATGAGCAGTTCTTC. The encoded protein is CASSFFRDEQFF.

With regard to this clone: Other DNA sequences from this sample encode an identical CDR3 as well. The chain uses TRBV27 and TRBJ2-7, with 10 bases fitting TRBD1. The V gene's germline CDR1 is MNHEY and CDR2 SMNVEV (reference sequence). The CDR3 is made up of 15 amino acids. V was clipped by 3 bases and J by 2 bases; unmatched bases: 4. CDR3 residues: CASSLRDRGTYEQYF. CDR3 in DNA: TGTGCCAGCAGTTTGCGGGACAGGGGAACCTACGAGCAGTACTTC.

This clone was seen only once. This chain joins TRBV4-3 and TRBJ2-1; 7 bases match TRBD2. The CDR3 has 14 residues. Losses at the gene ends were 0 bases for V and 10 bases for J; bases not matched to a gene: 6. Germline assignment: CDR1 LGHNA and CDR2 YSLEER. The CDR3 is CASSQDRGEEEQFF. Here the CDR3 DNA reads TGCGCCAGCAGCCAAGATCGGGGGGAGGAGGAGCAGTTCTTC.

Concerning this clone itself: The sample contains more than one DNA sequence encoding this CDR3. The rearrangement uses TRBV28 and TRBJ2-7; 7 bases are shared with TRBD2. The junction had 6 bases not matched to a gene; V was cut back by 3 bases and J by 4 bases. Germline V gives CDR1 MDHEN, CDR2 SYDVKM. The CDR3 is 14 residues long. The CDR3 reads CASSFRGEGYEQYF. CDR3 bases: TGTGCCAGCAGTTTCCGAGGGGAGGGGTACGAGCAGTACTTC. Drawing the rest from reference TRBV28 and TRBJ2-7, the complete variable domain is DVKVTQSSRYLVKRTGEKVFLECVQDMDHENMFWYRQDPGLGLRLIYFSYDVKMKEKGDIPEGYSVSREKKERFSLILESASTNQTSMYLCASSFRGEGYEQYFGPGTRLTVT.

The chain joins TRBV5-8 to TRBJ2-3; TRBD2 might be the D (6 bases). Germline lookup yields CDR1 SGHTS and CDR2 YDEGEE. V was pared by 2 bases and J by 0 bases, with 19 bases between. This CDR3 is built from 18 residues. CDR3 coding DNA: TGTGCCAGCAGCTTTGCGGGGCGTGAAGAACCGAGCACAGATACGCAGTATTTT. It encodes CASSFAGREEPSTDTQYF.

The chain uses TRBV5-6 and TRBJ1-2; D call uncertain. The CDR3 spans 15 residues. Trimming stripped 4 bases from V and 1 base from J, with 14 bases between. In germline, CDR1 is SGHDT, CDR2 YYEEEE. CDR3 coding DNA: TGTGCCAGCAGCACACCTCTGGAGGGTAACTATGGCTACACCTTC. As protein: CASSTPLEGNYGYTF.